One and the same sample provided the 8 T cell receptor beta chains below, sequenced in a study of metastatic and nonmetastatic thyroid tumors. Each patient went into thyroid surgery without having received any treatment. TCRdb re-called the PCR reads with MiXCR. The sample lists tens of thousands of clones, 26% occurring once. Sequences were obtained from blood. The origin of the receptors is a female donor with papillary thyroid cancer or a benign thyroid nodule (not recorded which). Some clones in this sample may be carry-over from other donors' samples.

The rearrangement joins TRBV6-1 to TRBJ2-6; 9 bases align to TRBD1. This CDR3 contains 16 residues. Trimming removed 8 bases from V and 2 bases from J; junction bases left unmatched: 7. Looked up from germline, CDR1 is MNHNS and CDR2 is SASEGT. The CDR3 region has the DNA TGTGCCAGCCGGGACAGGGTTTCAGCTGGGGCCAACGTCCTGACTTTC. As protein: CASRDRVSAGANVLTF.

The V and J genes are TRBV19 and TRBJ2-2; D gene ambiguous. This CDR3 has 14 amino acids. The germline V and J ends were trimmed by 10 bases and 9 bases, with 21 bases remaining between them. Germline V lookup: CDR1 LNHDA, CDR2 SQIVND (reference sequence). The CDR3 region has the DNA TGTGCCACCCTCGGGCGCTGGGGAACCCGGGAGCTGTTTTTT. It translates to CATLGRWGTRELFF.

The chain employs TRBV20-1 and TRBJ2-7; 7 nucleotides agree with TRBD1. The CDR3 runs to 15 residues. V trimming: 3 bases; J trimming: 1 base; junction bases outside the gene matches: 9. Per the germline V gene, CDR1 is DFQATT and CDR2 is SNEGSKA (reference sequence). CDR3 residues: CSARAGTVNSYEQYF. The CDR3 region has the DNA TGCAGTGCTAGGGCCGGGACAGTCAATTCCTACGAGCAGTACTTC.

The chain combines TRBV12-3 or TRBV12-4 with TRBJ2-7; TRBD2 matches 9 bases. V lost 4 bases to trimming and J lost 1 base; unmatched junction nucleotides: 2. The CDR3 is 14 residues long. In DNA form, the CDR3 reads TGTGCCAGCAGTTGGCGGGAGGGTTCCTACGAGCAGTACTTC. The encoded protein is CASSWREGSYEQYF.

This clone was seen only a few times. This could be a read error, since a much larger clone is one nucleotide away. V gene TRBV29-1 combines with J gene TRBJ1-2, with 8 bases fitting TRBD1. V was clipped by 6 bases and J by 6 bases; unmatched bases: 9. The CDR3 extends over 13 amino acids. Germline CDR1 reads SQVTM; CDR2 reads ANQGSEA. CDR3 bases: TGCAGCGTGGAAAGCCAGGGGGCGAATGGCTACACCTTC. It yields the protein CSVESQGANGYTF.

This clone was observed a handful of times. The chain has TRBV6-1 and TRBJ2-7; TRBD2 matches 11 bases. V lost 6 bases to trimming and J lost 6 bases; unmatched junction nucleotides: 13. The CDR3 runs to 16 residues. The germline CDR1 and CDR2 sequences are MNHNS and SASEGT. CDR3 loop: CASRGTSGPLLREQYF. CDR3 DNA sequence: TGTGCCAGCAGGGGGACTAGCGGCCCTCTCCTGCGCGAGCAGTACTTC.

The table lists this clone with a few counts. The CDR3 protein is CASSTSGNTEAFF. In nucleotides, the CDR3 is TGTGCCAGCAGTACCTCAGGGAACACTGAAGCTTTCTTT. The chain joins TRBV12-3 or TRBV12-4 to TRBJ1-1; no clear D. Trimming left V 5 bases short and J 1 base short, with 8 bases between. The CDR3 runs to 13 residues.

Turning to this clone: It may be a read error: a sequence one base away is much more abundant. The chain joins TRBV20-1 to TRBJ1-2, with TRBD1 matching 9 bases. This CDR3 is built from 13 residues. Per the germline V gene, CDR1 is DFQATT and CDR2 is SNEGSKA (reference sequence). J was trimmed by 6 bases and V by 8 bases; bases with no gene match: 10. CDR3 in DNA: TGCAGTTCCACCCGGGACAGGGTAAATGGCTACACCTTC. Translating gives CSSTRDRVNGYTF.